These 18 T cell receptor beta chains came from one sample sequenced in a study of cytomegalovirus exposure and HLA in healthy donors. PCR used 60 Vbeta primers and 13 Jbeta primers. Measured with immunoSEQ multiplex PCR; TCRdb has only the in-frame clones, and not every one. The table lists roughly 73,000 clones. The sample was PBMCs. These TCRs come from a man in his forties or fifties in good health and CMV-seropositive.

J is TRBJ1-1 and V is TRBV30; TRBD1 is a possible D gene (5 bases). CDR1 and CDR2 from the germline V gene are GTSNPN and SVGIG (reference sequence). Trimming left V 2 bases short and J 2 bases short, with 6 bases between. The CDR3 length is 12 residues. The chain's CDR3 is CAWSQGNTEAFF. In DNA, the CDR3 is TGTGCCTGGAGTCAGGGTAACACTGAAGCTTTCTTT.

The chain couples TRBV5-1 to TRBJ1-1; tentative D call: TRBD1 (6 bases). Trimming took 4 bases from V and 6 from J, leaving 10 bases between them. Germline V gene lookup returns CDR1 SGHRS and CDR2 YFSETQ. This CDR3 has 12 amino acids. CDR3 in amino acids: CASSGGGPEAFF. For the CDR3, the DNA is TGCGCCAGCAGCGGTGGGGGCCCTGAAGCTTTCTTT.

This chain links TRBV4-1 with TRBJ1-6; the D is unclear. The CDR3 loop spans 14 amino acids. V was clipped by 0 bases and J by 12 bases, with 12 bases between them. From germline, CDR1 is MGHRA and CDR2 YSYEKL. The CDR3 sequence: CASSQDQSGRPLHF. The CDR3 nucleotides read TGCGCCAGCAGCCAAGATCAGAGCGGGAGACCCCTCCACTTT.

The chain joins TRBV11-2 to TRBJ2-7, with a possible D match to TRBD1 (6 bases). CDR3 length: 13 residues. Germline CDR1 SGHAT, CDR2 FQNNGV. Deletions cut 1 base from V and 5 bases from J, with 9 bases between. The CDR3 is CASSLGGQNEQYV. The CDR3 DNA reads TGTGCCAGCAGCTTAGGGGGGCAGAACGAGCAGTACGTC.

The V call is TRBV28, the J call TRBJ1-2; possibly TRBD1 for D (6 bases). This CDR3 has 14 amino acids. Germline V CDR1 and CDR2: MDHEN, SYDVKM. Deletions cut 8 bases from V and 5 bases from J, with 18 bases between. The CDR3 protein is CASGGGRGEYGYTF. In DNA, the CDR3 is TGTGCCAGCGGGGGGGGGCGCGGAGAGTATGGCTACACCTTC.

The J gene is TRBJ1-5, the V gene TRBV2, with a tentative D call TRBD1 (5 bases). The V and J ends lost 0 bases and 6 bases respectively, with 15 bases between them. The CDR3 runs to 16 residues. Germline assignment: CDR1 SNHLY and CDR2 FYNNEI. The CDR3 region has the DNA TGTGCCAGCAGTGAAGCGCTTAGGGGCGGCCTTCAGCCCCAGCATTTT. Translating it yields CASSEALRGGLQPQHF.

The chain carries TRBV10-3 and TRBJ2-3; D is unclear. Germline assignment: CDR1 ENHRY and CDR2 SYGVKD. The CDR3 is 17 residues long. V was shortened by 0 bases and J by 1 base, with 14 bases between the two germline ends. The CDR3 bases are TGTGCCATCAGTGAGTCTATAACTCCTCGGGGCACAGATACGCAGTATTTT. This sequence encodes CAISESITPRGTDTQYF.

The chain uses TRBV6-5 and TRBJ1-5; 9 nucleotides match TRBD1. CDR1 and CDR2 (germline): MNHEY, SVGAGI. This CDR3 spans 14 amino acids. Losses at the gene ends were 6 bases for V and 4 bases for J; bases not matched to a gene: 4. CDR3 protein: CASRGTGPNQPQHF. CDR3 sequence (DNA): TGTGCCAGCAGGGGGACAGGGCCGAATCAGCCCCAGCATTTT.

The chain combines TRBV7-9 with TRBJ2-7, with a possible D match to TRBD2 (5 bases). Per the germline V gene, CDR1 is SEHNR and CDR2 is FQNEAQ (reference sequence). The CDR3 sequence is 14 residues long. The germline V and J ends were trimmed by 3 bases and 2 bases, with 11 bases remaining between them. In nucleotides, the CDR3 is TGTGCCAGCAGCTTCTCGGACGGGACCTACGAGCAGTACTTC. This sequence encodes CASSFSDGTYEQYF.

This rearrangement joins TRBV11-3 to TRBJ2-3; 9 nucleotides match TRBD2. Germline lookup yields CDR1 SGHNT and CDR2 YENEEA. With 5 bases clipped from V and 6 bases from J, the junction kept 12 bases outside the gene matches. The CDR3 loop spans 16 amino acids. The CDR3 loop reads CASSPQSTSGGDTQYF. CDR3 sequence (DNA): TGTGCCAGCAGCCCACAGTCGACTAGCGGTGGCGATACGCAGTATTTT.

The rearrangement joins TRBV5-1 to TRBJ2-5; TRBD1 agrees at 7 bases. Trimming at V came to 7 bases and at J to 5 bases, leaving 11 bases not matched to a gene. CDR3 length: 14 amino acids. Germline values: CDR1 SGHRS, CDR2 YFSETQ. The CDR3 is CASSGQPSRETQYF. CDR3 DNA: TGCGCCAGCTCGGGACAGCCCTCCAGGGAGACCCAGTACTTC.

V gene TRBV5-6 combines with J gene TRBJ1-4; D might be TRBD1 (6 bases). Trimming cost V 4 bases and J 8 bases, with 15 bases left between them. The CDR3 length is 14 residues. Looked up from germline, CDR1 is SGHDT and CDR2 is YYEEEE. The CDR3 DNA sequence: TGTGCCAGCAGCCCACAGGACAGACCCGAAAAACTGTTTTTT. It codes for CASSPQDRPEKLFF.

The CDR3 loop reads CASSSAGHTYEQYF. CDR3 nucleotides: TGTGCCAGCAGCTCCGCCGGACACACCTACGAGCAGTACTTC. The chain employs TRBV13 and TRBJ2-7, with D possibly matching TRBD1 (5 bases). CDR3 length: 14 residues. Trimming removed 4 bases at V and 2 bases at J, with 12 bases between. Germline CDR1 is PRHDT and CDR2 is FYEKMQ (reference sequence).

This chain uses TRBV15 with TRBJ2-7, with 7 bases lining up with TRBD1. Germline assignment: CDR1 LNHNV and CDR2 YYDKDF (reference sequence). The CDR3 loop spans 14 amino acids. V shed 0 bases and J 1 base; nucleotides not matched to a gene: 0. The CDR3 bases are TGTGCCACCAGCAGAGAGGGACAGTCCTACGAGCAGTACGTC. Translated, it gives CATSREGQSYEQYV.

DNA for the CDR3: TGCGCCAGCAGCCAGGATCCTCCCGGCGGCTGGCCCTTTAATTCACCCCTCCACTTT. Translation gives CASSQDPPGGWPFNSPLHF. The gene calls are TRBV4-1 and TRBJ1-6, with no clear D. Germline CDR1 and CDR2: MGHRA and YSYEKL. Trimming stripped 3 bases from V and 6 bases from J, with 24 bases between. The CDR3 extends over 19 amino acids.

This chain connects TRBV5-3 to TRBJ1-2, with TRBD1 matching over 7 bases. TRBV5-3 is sorted into the ORF group, with uncertain function. This CDR3 has 15 amino acids. The junction had 10 bases not matched to a gene; V was cut back by 4 bases and J by 4 bases. The CDR3, as DNA: TGTGCCAGAAGCATCAGGGGGTCAGCTCCCTATGGCTACACCTTC. Protein: CARSIRGSAPYGYTF.

The rearrangement uses TRBV6-5 and TRBJ2-7; 8 bases line up with TRBD1. With V trimmed by 5 bases and J by 2 bases, 5 bases remained unmatched. Germline lookup yields CDR1 MNHEY and CDR2 SVGAGI. The CDR3 is made up of 14 amino acids. This CDR3 reads CASSTTGVAYEQYF. In nucleotides, the CDR3 is TGTGCCAGCAGTACGACAGGGGTCGCCTACGAGCAGTACTTC.

The chain joins TRBV13 to TRBJ2-3; possible D gene TRBD2, 6 bases. This CDR3 contains 15 residues. CDR1 PRHDT and CDR2 FYEKMQ come from the germline V gene (reference sequence). V was pared by 4 bases and J by 2 bases, with 13 bases between. The CDR3, as DNA: TGTGCCAGCAGCTCCTCCGGGACTTCCACAGATACGCAGTATTTT. Its translation: CASSSSGTSTDTQYF.